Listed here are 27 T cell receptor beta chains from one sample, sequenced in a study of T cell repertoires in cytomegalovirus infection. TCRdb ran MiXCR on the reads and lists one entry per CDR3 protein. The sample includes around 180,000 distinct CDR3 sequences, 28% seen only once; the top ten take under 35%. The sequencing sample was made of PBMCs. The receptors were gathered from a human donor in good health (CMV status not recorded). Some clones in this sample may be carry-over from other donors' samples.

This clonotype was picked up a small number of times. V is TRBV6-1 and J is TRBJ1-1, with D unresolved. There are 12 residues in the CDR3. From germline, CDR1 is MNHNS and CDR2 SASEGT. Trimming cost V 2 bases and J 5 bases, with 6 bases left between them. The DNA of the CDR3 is TGTGCCAGCAGTGAATGGGGAACTGAAGCTTTCTTT. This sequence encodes CASSEWGTEAFF.

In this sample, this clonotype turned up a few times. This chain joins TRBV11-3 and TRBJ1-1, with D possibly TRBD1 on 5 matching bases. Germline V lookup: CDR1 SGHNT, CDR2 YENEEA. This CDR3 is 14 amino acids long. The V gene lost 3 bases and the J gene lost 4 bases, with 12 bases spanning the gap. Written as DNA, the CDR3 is TGTGCCAGCAGCTTCCAGGGAGGGGTCACTGAAGCTTTCTTT. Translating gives CASSFQGGVTEAFF.

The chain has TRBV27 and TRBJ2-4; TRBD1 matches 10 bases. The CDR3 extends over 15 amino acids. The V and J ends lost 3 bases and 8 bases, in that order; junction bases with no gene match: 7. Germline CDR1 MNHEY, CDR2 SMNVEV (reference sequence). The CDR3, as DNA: TGTGCCAGCAGTTTTGGTGGGACAGGGGTGGACATTCAGTACTTC. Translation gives CASSFGGTGVDIQYF.

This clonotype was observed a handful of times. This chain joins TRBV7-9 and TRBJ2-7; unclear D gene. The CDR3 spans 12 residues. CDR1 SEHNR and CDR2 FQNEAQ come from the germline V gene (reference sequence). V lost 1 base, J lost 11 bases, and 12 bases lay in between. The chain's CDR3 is CASSLGIGEKYF. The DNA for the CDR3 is TGTGCCAGCAGCTTAGGGATAGGTGAGAAGTACTTC.

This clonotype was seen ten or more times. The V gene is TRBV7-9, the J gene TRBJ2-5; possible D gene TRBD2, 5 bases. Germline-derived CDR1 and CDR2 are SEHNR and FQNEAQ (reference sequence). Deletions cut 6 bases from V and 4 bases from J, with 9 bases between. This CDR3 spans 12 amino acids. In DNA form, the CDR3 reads TGTGCCAGCAGAGGACTGGGAGAGACCCAGTACTTC. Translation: CASRGLGETQYF.

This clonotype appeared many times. The CDR3 nucleotides are TGTGCCAGCAGCATCCACAGGGGATCCTCTGGGGCCAACGTCCTGACTTTC. Protein: CASSIHRGSSGANVLTF. The gene calls are TRBV7-8 and TRBJ2-6, with 7 bases fitting TRBD1. V shed 5 bases, J shed 0 bases, and the junction held 7 bases outside the gene matches. CDR1 and CDR2 from the germline V gene are SGHVS and FQNEAQ. This CDR3 has 17 amino acids.

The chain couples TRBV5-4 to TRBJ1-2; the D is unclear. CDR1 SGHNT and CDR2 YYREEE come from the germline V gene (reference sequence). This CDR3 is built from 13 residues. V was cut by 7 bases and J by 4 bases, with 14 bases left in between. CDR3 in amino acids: CASSKEESYGYTF. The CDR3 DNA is TGTGCCAGCTCGAAGGAAGAAAGCTATGGCTACACCTTC. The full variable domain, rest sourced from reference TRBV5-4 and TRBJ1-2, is ETGVTQSPTHLIKTRGQQVTLRCSSQSGHNTVSWYQQALGQGPQFIFQYYREEENGRGNFPPRFSGLQFPNYSSELNVNALELDDSALYLCASSKEESYGYTFGSGTRLTVV.

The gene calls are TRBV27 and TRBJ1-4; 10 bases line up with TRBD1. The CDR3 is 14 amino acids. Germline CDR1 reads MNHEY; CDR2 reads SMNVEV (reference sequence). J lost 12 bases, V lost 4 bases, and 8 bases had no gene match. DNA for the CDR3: TGTGCCAGCAGTTCCGGGACAGGGGTAGCGGAACTGTTTTTT. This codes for CASSSGTGVAELFF. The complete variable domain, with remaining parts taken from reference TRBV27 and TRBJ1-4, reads EAQVTQNPRYLITVTGKKLTVTCSQNMNHEYMSWYRQDPGLGLRQIYYSMNVEVTDKGDVPEGYKVSRKEKRNFPLILESPSPNQTSLYFCASSSGTGVAELFFGSGTQLSVL.

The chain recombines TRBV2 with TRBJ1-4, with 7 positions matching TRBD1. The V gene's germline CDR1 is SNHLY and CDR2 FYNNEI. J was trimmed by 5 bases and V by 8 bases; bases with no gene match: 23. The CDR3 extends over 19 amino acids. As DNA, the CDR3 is TGTGCCAGCCGGGATTTGGTGGCCACAGGGGCGGTTTACAATGAAAAACTGTTTTTT. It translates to CASRDLVATGAVYNEKLFF.

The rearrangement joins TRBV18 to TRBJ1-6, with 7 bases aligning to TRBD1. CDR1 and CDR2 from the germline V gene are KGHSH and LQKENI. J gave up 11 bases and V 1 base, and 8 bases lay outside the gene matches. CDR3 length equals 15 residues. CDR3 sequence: CASSPLQGKQTPLHF. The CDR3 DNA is TGTGCCAGCTCACCACTACAGGGGAAGCAGACACCCCTCCACTTT.

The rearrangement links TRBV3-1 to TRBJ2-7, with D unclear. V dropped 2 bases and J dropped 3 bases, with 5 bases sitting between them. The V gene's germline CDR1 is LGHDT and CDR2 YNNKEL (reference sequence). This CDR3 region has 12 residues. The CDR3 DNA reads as TGTGCCAGCAGCCAACTCAGCTACGAGCAGTACTTC. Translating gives CASSQLSYEQYF.

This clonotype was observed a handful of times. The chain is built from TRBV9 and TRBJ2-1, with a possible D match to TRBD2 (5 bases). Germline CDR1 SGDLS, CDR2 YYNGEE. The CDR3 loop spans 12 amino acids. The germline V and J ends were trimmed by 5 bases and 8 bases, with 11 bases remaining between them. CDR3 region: CASRGVRDEQFF. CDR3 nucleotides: TGTGCCAGCAGGGGAGTGAGGGATGAGCAGTTCTTC.

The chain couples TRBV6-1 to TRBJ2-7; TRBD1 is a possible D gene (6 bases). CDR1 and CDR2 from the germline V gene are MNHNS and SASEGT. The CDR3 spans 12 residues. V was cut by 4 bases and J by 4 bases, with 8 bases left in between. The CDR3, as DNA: TGTGCCAGCAGTGGACAGGTATACGAGCAGTACTTC. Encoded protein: CASSGQVYEQYF.

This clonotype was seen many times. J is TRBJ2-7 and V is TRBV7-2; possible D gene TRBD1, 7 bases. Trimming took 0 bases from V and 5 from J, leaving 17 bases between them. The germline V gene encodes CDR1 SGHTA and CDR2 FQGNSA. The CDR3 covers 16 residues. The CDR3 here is CASSLAPLTGRNEQYF. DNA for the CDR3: TGTGCCAGCAGCTTAGCGCCCCTGACAGGGAGGAACGAGCAGTACTTC.

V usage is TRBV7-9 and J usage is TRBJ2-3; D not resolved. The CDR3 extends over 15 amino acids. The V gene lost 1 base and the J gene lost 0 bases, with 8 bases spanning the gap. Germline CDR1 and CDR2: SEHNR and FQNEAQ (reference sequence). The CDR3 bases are TGTGCCAGCAGCTTAGGGGTTCCTAGCACAGATACGCAGTATTTT. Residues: CASSLGVPSTDTQYF.

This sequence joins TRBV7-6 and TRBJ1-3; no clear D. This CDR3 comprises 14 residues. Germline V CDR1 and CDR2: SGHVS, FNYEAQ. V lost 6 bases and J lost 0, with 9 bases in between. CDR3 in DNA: TGTGCCAGCAGGCCGGAGGGCTCTGGAAACACCATATATTTT. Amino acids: CASRPEGSGNTIYF.

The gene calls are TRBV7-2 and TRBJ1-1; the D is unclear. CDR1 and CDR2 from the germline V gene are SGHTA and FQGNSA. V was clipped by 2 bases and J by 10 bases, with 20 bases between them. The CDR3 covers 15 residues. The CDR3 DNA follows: TGTGCCAGCAGCTTAATTCTCACCGGAACAAGTGGAGCTTTCTTT. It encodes CASSLILTGTSGAFF.

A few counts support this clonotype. CDR3 in DNA: TGTGCCAGCAGCACCGTAGGCGGCTACACCTTC. It specifies CASSTVGGYTF. The chain employs TRBV7-2 and TRBJ1-2; D is uncertain. The CDR3 runs to 11 residues. In germline, CDR1 is SGHTA, CDR2 FQGNSA. V lost 5 bases and J 8 bases, leaving 9 bases between the germline ends. Full variable domain (outside the CDR3, taken from reference TRBV7-2 and TRBJ1-2): GAGVSQSPSNKVTEKGKDVELRCDPISGHTALYWYRQSLGQGLEFLIYFQGNSAPDKSGLPSDRFSAERTGGSVSTLTIQRTQQEDSAVYLCASSTVGGYTFGSGTRLTVV.

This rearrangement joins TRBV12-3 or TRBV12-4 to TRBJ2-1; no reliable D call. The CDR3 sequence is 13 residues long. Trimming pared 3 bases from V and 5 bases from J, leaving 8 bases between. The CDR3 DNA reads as TGTGCCAGCAGTTTCAATCCAGACAATGAGCAGTTCTTC. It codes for CASSFNPDNEQFF.

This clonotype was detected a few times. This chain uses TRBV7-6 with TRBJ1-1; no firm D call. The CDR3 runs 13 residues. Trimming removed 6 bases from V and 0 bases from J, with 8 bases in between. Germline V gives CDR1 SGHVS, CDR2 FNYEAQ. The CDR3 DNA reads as TGTGCCAGCAGACAAACAGTGAACACTGAAGCTTTCTTT. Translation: CASRQTVNTEAFF.

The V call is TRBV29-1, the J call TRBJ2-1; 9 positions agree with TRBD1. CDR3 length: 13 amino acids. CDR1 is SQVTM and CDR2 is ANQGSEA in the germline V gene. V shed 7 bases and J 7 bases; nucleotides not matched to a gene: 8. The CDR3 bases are TGCAGCGCCCCGGGACAGGGTAGAAATGAGCAGTTCTTC. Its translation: CSAPGQGRNEQFF.

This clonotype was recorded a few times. For the CDR3, the DNA is TGTGCCAGCAGCCAAGTCAGGGCTAGGGTGACCGGGGAGCTGTTTTTT. Encoded protein: CASSQVRARVTGELFF. This rearrangement joins TRBV4-2 to TRBJ2-2; TRBD1 is a possible D gene (5 bases). There are 16 residues in the CDR3. V dropped 1 base and J dropped 5 bases, with 14 bases sitting between them. The germline gives CDR1 LGHNA, CDR2 YNFKEQ.

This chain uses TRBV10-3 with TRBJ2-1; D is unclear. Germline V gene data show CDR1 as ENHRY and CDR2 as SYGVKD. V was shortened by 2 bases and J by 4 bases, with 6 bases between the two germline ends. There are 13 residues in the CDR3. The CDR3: CAISETDYNEQFF. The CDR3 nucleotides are TGTGCCATCAGTGAGACAGATTACAATGAGCAGTTCTTC.

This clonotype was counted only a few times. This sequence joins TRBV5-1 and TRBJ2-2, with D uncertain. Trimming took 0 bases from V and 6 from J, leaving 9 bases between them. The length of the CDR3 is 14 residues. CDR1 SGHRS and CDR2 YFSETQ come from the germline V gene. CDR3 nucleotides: TGCGCCAGCAGCTTGGAGCGTATCCCCGGGGAGCTGTTTTTT. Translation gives CASSLERIPGELFF.

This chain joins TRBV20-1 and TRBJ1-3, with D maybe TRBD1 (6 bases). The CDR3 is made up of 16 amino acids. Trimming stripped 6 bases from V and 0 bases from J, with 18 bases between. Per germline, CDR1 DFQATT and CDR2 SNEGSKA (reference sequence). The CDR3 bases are TGCAGTGCAGTACAATTCGGACAGCTCTCTGGAAACACCATATATTTT. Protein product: CSAVQFGQLSGNTIYF.

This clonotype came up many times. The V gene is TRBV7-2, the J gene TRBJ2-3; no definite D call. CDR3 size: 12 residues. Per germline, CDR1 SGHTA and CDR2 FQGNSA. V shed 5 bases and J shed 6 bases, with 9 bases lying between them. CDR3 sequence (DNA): TGTGCCAGCAGCCGCGAGAGGGATACGCAGTATTTT. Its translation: CASSRERDTQYF.

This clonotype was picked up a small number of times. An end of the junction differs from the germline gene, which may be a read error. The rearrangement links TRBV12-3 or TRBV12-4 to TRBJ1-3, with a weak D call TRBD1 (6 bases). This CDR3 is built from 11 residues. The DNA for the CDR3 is TGTGCCAGCACCCGAGGGGGAGACTTCGGATTT. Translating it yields CASTRGGDFGF.